The 32 T cell receptor beta chains in this list originate from one sample, sequenced in a study of shared T cell receptors in the human thymus (dated by TCRdb to the early 2020s). The protocol used for the library was the immunoSEQ multiplex PCR assay. TCRdb took over this immuneACCESS table, retaining in-frame rearrangements with V and J assigned. Such tables are incomplete; in checked studies, under half of the missing clones stem from an unresolved V gene, and the remainder is unexplained. The table for this sample lists 500,000 to 850,000 clones; around 87% of them were counted only once. The ten largest clones add up to 0.009% to 0.0095% of the sample. These data were also reused for a study on human thymus T cells.

The sequenced material came from thymocytes. The receptors stem from a boy in the first two years of life with a congenital heart defect. Donor details come from another sample of the same person, matched by shared clones.

The J gene is TRBJ2-5, the V gene TRBV21-1; the D segment call TRBD2 is taken from the table without a DNA check. TRBV21-1 is tagged as a pseudogene. CDR3 length equals 18 residues. CDR3 sequence: CASSPGTSGRVGAETQYF. CDR3 nucleotides: TGTGCCAGCAGTCCCGGGACTAGCGGGAGGGTGGGAGCGGAGACCCAGTACTTC.

The chain uses TRBV7-6 and TRBJ1-5, with D perhaps matching TRBD1 (6 bases). The ends were cut back, 1 base at V and 6 bases at J, with 16 bases in the middle. The CDR3 runs to 16 residues. Per germline, CDR1 SGHVS and CDR2 FNYEAQ. CDR3 nucleotide sequence: TGTGCCAGCAGCTTAGAAATAAGGCAGGGGCGTCAGCCCCAGCATTTT. Translated, it gives CASSLEIRQGRQPQHF.

The chain uses TRBV7-2 and TRBJ1-3, with D possibly TRBD1 on 5 matching bases. The germline gives CDR1 SGHTA, CDR2 FQGNSA. The CDR3 loop spans 15 amino acids. The germline V and J ends were trimmed by 5 bases and 0 bases, with 11 bases remaining between them. The CDR3 DNA is TGTGCCAGCAGCCCCCGGAGGGGCTCTGGAAACACCATATATTTT. Encoded protein: CASSPRRGSGNTIYF.

The chain has TRBV10-2 and TRBJ1-5; a weak D match, TRBD1 (6 bases). The CDR3 is 16 residues long. V was trimmed by 7 bases and J by 0 bases, leaving 16 bases between them. Germline loops: CDR1 WSHSY, CDR2 SAAADI. CDR3 sequence (DNA): TGCGCCAGCATCCCGGGGGGGCCTGATAGCAATCAGCCCCAGCATTTT. Encoded protein: CASIPGGPDSNQPQHF.

The chain employs TRBV6-5 and TRBJ2-7; TRBD2 matches at 7 bases. This CDR3 region has 16 residues. The V and J ends lost 4 bases and 2 bases, in that order; junction bases with no gene match: 11. Germline-derived CDR1 and CDR2 are MNHEY and SVGAGI. The CDR3: CASSSTRDYQPYEQYF. For the CDR3, the DNA is TGTGCCAGCAGTTCTACCCGGGACTACCAACCCTACGAGCAGTACTTC.

The genes are TRBV27 and TRBJ2-7, with 11 bases that match TRBD2. The J segment lost 2 bases and the V segment lost 4 bases, leaving 7 bases of the junction unmatched. The germline gives CDR1 MNHEY, CDR2 SMNVEV (reference sequence). CDR3 length equals 16 residues. In DNA form, the CDR3 reads TGTGCCAGCAGTTCCGATGGGACTAGCGGTACCTACGAGCAGTACTTC. Translation gives CASSSDGTSGTYEQYF.

V usage is TRBV7-3 and J usage is TRBJ2-1; 7 bases fit TRBD2. The germline gives CDR1 SGHTA, CDR2 FQGTGA. The CDR3 covers 12 residues. The V and J ends lost 2 bases and 8 bases, in that order; junction bases with no gene match: 0. CDR3 loop: CASSLGGDEQFF. DNA for the CDR3: TGTGCCAGCAGCTTAGGGGGGGATGAGCAGTTCTTC.

V and J are TRBV4-1 and TRBJ2-7; 10 bases are shared with TRBD1. Per the germline V gene, CDR1 is MGHRA and CDR2 is YSYEKL. This CDR3 has 16 residues. V shed 4 bases, J shed 2 bases, and the junction held 8 bases outside the gene matches. CDR3 sequence: CASSPGQGIWTYEQYF. In DNA, the CDR3 is TGCGCCAGCAGCCCGGGACAGGGGATTTGGACCTACGAGCAGTACTTC.

This clone was counted between two and nine times. The V and J genes are TRBV4-3 and TRBJ1-3, with 8 bases identical to TRBD1. Germline CDR1 is LGHNA and CDR2 is YSLEER. The CDR3 extends over 19 amino acids. The junction had 15 bases not matched to a gene; V was cut back by 5 bases and J by 0 bases. This chain's CDR3 is CASSSGLEGQDDSGNTIYF. CDR3 DNA sequence: TGCGCCAGCAGCTCAGGGCTGGAGGGACAGGATGACTCTGGAAACACCATATATTTT.

The rearrangement uses TRBV30 and TRBJ1-3, with 12 bases fitting TRBD1. The CDR3 is 16 amino acids. After removal of 3 bases from V and 0 bases from J, the junction contained 3 bases not matched to a gene. Germline values: CDR1 GTSNPN, CDR2 SVGIG (reference sequence). DNA of the CDR3: TGTGCCTGGAGGGGGACAGGGGGCATCTCTGGAAACACCATATATTTT. Encoded protein: CAWRGTGGISGNTIYF.

The chain is built from TRBV28 and TRBJ1-5, with 8 bases lining up with TRBD1. CDR1 is MDHEN, CDR2 SYDVKM, per germline. This CDR3 spans 16 amino acids. Trimming cost V 3 bases and J 7 bases; bases outside gene matches: 11. This CDR3 is CASSFKTGDRRQPQHF. The CDR3 DNA sequence: TGTGCCAGCAGTTTCAAGACGGGGGACAGGCGACAGCCCCAGCATTTT.

V and J are TRBV5-4 and TRBJ2-2, with D maybe TRBD1 (7 bases). This CDR3 is 13 amino acids long. V lost 7 bases to trimming and J lost 7 bases, with 14 bases between them. Germline CDR1 and CDR2: SGHNT and YYREEE (reference sequence). CDR3 DNA sequence: TGTGCCAGCGGGGGGCAGGGGGACGGGGAGCTGTTTTTT. It encodes CASGGQGDGELFF.

This clone turned up a few times. The chain recombines TRBV7-8 with TRBJ2-7; TRBD2 agrees at 9 bases. Germline V lookup: CDR1 SGHVS, CDR2 FQNEAQ. This CDR3 has 17 amino acids. The J segment lost 6 bases and the V segment lost 4 bases, leaving 16 bases of the junction unmatched. The CDR3 DNA reads TGTGCCAGCAGCTCTCCTGACACCGGGACTAGCACTGGCGAGCAGTACTTC. As protein: CASSSPDTGTSTGEQYF.

The gene calls are TRBV4-3 and TRBJ1-1, with D perhaps matching TRBD1 (5 bases). V was trimmed by 0 bases and J by 0 bases, leaving 14 bases between them. Germline CDR1 and CDR2: LGHNA and YSLEER. The CDR3 extends over 17 amino acids. Here the CDR3 reads CASSQDPRTRMNTEAFF. The CDR3 region has the DNA TGCGCCAGCAGCCAAGATCCTCGGACAAGGATGAACACTGAAGCTTTCTTT.

The chain combines TRBV19 with TRBJ2-7; D gene unclear. CDR3 length equals 13 residues. CDR1 and CDR2 (germline): LNHDA, SQIVND (reference sequence). V was clipped by 4 bases and J by 1 base, with 8 bases between them. The CDR3 sequence: CASSSSSSYEQYF. The CDR3 nucleotides read TGTGCCAGTAGTAGTTCCTCTTCCTACGAGCAGTACTTC.

The chain links TRBV30 to TRBJ2-5; 7 bases are a match to TRBD1. From germline, CDR1 is GTSNPN and CDR2 SVGIG (reference sequence). V lost 3 bases, J lost 5 bases, and 9 bases stayed unmatched. The CDR3 has 14 amino acids. CDR3 in amino acids: CAWRIDRDMETQYF. The CDR3 DNA sequence: TGTGCCTGGAGGATCGACAGGGATATGGAGACCCAGTACTTC.

This chain uses TRBV5-6 with TRBJ2-7; 12 bases fit TRBD2. V gave up 4 bases and J gave up 3 bases; unmatched junction bases: 8. This CDR3 is built from 16 residues. The germline V gene has CDR1 SGHDT and CDR2 YYEEEE. CDR3 DNA: TGTGCCAGCAGCGAAACCGGGACTAGCGGGCTCTACGAGCAGTACTTC. It yields the protein CASSETGTSGLYEQYF. Using reference TRBV5-6 and TRBJ2-7 for the parts outside the CDR3, the full variable domain is DAGVTQSPTHLIKTRGQQVTLRCSPKSGHDTVSWYQQALGQGPQFIFQYYEEEERQRGNFPDRFSGHQFPNYSSELNVNALLLGDSALYLCASSETGTSGLYEQYFGPGTRLTVT.

The rearrangement uses TRBV2 and TRBJ1-2, with a possible D match to TRBD1 (6 bases). CDR3 length equals 17 residues. The V and J ends lost 8 bases and 0 bases respectively, with 22 bases between them. Germline lookup yields CDR1 SNHLY and CDR2 FYNNEI. The CDR3 sequence is CASPTQGRGFANYGYTF. The CDR3 DNA reads as TGTGCCAGCCCCACACAAGGCAGGGGCTTCGCTAACTATGGCTACACCTTC.

V and J are TRBV4-2 and TRBJ2-5, with TRBD2 identical over 11 bases. Germline-derived CDR1 and CDR2 are LGHNA and YNFKEQ. The CDR3 runs 20 residues. V was clipped by 0 bases and J by 5 bases; unmatched bases: 17. Written as DNA, the CDR3 is TGTGCCAGCAGCCAAGATAGGCTAGCGGGGGGCCCCAAGGGAGGTGAGACCCAGTACTTC. Amino acids: CASSQDRLAGGPKGGETQYF.

The chain links TRBV19 to TRBJ1-5; the match to TRBD1 covers 9 bases. There are 17 residues in the CDR3. The ends lost 4 bases at V and 3 bases at J; junction bases unmatched: 10. Germline values: CDR1 LNHDA, CDR2 SQIVND (reference sequence). This chain's CDR3 is CASSTPGQGPSNQPQHF. The CDR3 coding sequence is TGTGCCAGTAGTACCCCAGGACAGGGGCCATCCAATCAGCCCCAGCATTTT.

This sequence joins TRBV7-9 and TRBJ2-1; 9 bases agree with TRBD1. V shed 7 bases and J 3 bases; nucleotides not matched to a gene: 10. CDR1 and CDR2 from the germline V gene are SEHNR and FQNEAQ (reference sequence). The CDR3 is 16 amino acids. The CDR3 DNA reads TGTGCCAGCAACTCGATCCGGGACAGGGTCTACAATGAGCAGTTCTTC. This sequence encodes CASNSIRDRVYNEQFF.

The gene calls are TRBV4-1 and TRBJ2-2; D possibly corresponds to TRBD2 (5 bases). V lost 0 bases to trimming and J lost 8 bases, with 10 bases between them. Germline V gene data show CDR1 as MGHRA and CDR2 as YSYEKL. The CDR3 spans 14 residues. The CDR3: CASSQDTRVGELFF. The CDR3 DNA sequence: TGCGCCAGCAGCCAAGATACGCGGGTGGGGGAGCTGTTTTTT.

This clone has just a few counts. The V call is TRBV19, the J call TRBJ1-4; D is perhaps TRBD1 (6 bases). CDR1 and CDR2 from the germline V gene are LNHDA and SQIVND (reference sequence). V was clipped by 3 bases and J by 4 bases, with 18 bases between them. The CDR3 is made up of 17 amino acids. CDR3 DNA sequence: TGTGCCAGTAGTATGCACAGGGTTCATCAAGATAATGAAAAACTGTTTTTT. Encoded protein: CASSMHRVHQDNEKLFF.

The chain is built from TRBV9 and TRBJ2-1; TRBD2 agrees at 13 bases. Germline V gene sequence: CDR1 SGDLS, CDR2 YYNGEE. J was trimmed by 0 bases and V by 4 bases; bases with no gene match: 7. CDR3 length equals 18 residues. CDR3 sequence reads: CASSPGLAGESSYNEQFF. The CDR3 DNA follows: TGTGCCAGCAGCCCCGGACTAGCGGGGGAGAGCTCCTACAATGAGCAGTTCTTC. The full variable domain, with the rest looked up from reference TRBV9 and TRBJ2-1, is DSGVTQTPKHLITATGQRVTLRCSPRSGDLSVYWYQQSLDQGLQFLIQYYNGEERAKGNILERFSAQQFPDLHSELNLSSLELGDSALYFCASSPGLAGESSYNEQFFGPGTRLTVL.

V gene TRBV5-4 combines with J gene TRBJ1-1, with D possibly being TRBD1 (6 bases). This CDR3 has 18 residues. CDR1 SGHNT and CDR2 YYREEE come from the germline V gene (reference sequence). The V end lost 0 bases, the J end lost 1 base, and 19 bases lay between the germline ends. The CDR3 sequence is CASSLARGRGSENTEAFF. The CDR3 DNA reads as TGTGCCAGCAGCTTGGCCAGGGGCAGGGGATCCGAGAACACTGAAGCTTTCTTT.

The chain recombines TRBV11-3 with TRBJ2-1; weak D call: TRBD1 (5 bases). This CDR3 region has 14 residues. CDR1 and CDR2 from the germline V gene are SGHNT and YENEEA. Trimming cost V 5 bases and J 2 bases, with 10 bases left between them. CDR3 loop: CASSTGHPYNEQFF. The CDR3 DNA sequence: TGTGCCAGCAGCACCGGACACCCCTACAATGAGCAGTTCTTC.

The chain employs TRBV4-3 and TRBJ2-3; TRBD2 might be the D (6 bases). Trimming removed 3 bases from V and 4 bases from J, with 11 bases in between. This CDR3 has 14 amino acids. Germline V gives CDR1 LGHNA, CDR2 YSLEER. The CDR3 DNA is TGCGCCAGCAGCCAGGAGCTAGCGTCAGATACGCAGTATTTT. It translates to CASSQELASDTQYF.

In its sample, this clone was seen a few times. The rearrangement joins TRBV5-8 to TRBJ1-3; possibly TRBD1 for D (5 bases). Germline V CDR1 and CDR2: SGHTS, YDEGEE. V lost 9 bases and J lost 1, with 17 bases in between. The CDR3 is 15 amino acids. The CDR3 nucleotides are TGTGCCAACCAATCCCCTCGGGGGTCTGGAAACACCATATATTTT. It encodes CANQSPRGSGNTIYF.

V usage is TRBV28 and J usage is TRBJ2-7; 7 nucleotides match TRBD1. The germline CDR1 and CDR2 sequences are MDHEN and SYDVKM. Germline trimming cut 5 bases from V and 3 bases from J; bases unmatched to any gene: 13. The CDR3 runs to 16 residues. CDR3 amino acids: CASSAEGGALGYEQYF. The DNA for the CDR3 is TGTGCCAGCAGTGCCGAAGGGGGCGCGTTAGGCTACGAGCAGTACTTC.

The chain uses TRBV6-1 and TRBJ1-1; D remains unclear. V shed 6 bases and J shed 4 bases, with 3 bases lying between them. There are 10 residues in the CDR3. CDR1 is MNHNS, CDR2 SASEGT, per germline. The CDR3 DNA is TGTGCCAGCAGCGGCACTGAAGCTTTCTTT. Translation: CASSGTEAFF.

This chain connects TRBV7-8 to TRBJ2-3, with D perhaps matching TRBD2 (5 bases). The CDR3 is made up of 18 amino acids. V was pared by 3 bases and J by 0 bases, with 19 bases between. The germline V gene encodes CDR1 SGHVS and CDR2 FQNEAQ. CDR3 loop: CASSFNEGALTSTDTQYF. The CDR3 DNA follows: TGTGCCAGCAGCTTCAATGAGGGAGCCTTAACTAGCACAGATACGCAGTATTTT.

The chain joins TRBV2 to TRBJ1-4; 9 bases are a match to TRBD1. V lost 3 bases and J lost 3; bases outside the gene matches: 5. Per germline, CDR1 SNHLY and CDR2 FYNNEI. This CDR3 region has 16 residues. In nucleotides, the CDR3 is TGTGCCAGCAGTGAGGGGGGACAGGGAGCTAATGAAAAACTGTTTTTT. Amino acids: CASSEGGQGANEKLFF.